There are many counts of the clone carrying this T cell receptor beta chain. As yet, its antigen is unknown. The CDR3 runs 14 residues. Trimming took 0 bases from V and 2 from J, leaving 9 bases between them. Germline assignment: CDR1 SGHRS and CDR2 YFSETQ. One entry per CDR3 protein results from TCRdb running MiXCR on the 5' RACE reads. The sample carries 180,000 or so distinct CDR3 sequences, 11% recorded once. This sample is part of a study of CD8 T cells in ankylosing spondylitis. Findings of the study overall: Characteristic, it appeared, of ankylosing spondylitis blood was a TCR beta motif of eight highly homologous variants.

This chain links TRBV5-1 with TRBJ2-7; no reliable D call. This clonotype originated in a male donor with ankylosing spondylitis or in good health (not recorded which). Sequences were obtained from blood, either unsorted or a sorted T cell fraction (not recorded which). The CDR3 coding sequence is TGCGCCAGCAGCTTGGAGCCGGGTACCTACGAGCAGTACTTC. Its translation: CASSLEPGTYEQYF.